The entry below describes one T cell receptor beta chain. Its specificity is unknown. A multiplex PCR was run with 60 Vbeta primers and 13 Jbeta primers. TCRdb's table, derived via immunoSEQ multiplex PCR, lists solely in-frame clones and lacks some. The sample records about 120,000 clones, approximately 80% being singletons. This record belongs to a study of cytomegalovirus exposure and HLA in healthy donors. The overall study: HLA-typed donors were the source of tens of millions of unique TCRs held in an early data release.

The study's findings and limits: An assumption of roughly uniform sequencing depth across donors underlay the presence/absence analyses.

Donors were ostensibly healthy at sampling, although undocumented immune exposures were probable. V was shortened by 0 bases and J by 3 bases, with 9 bases between the two germline ends. The germline CDR1 and CDR2 sequences are LGHNA and YNFKEQ. CDR3 size: 14 residues. The sequenced sample was PBMCs. The V call is TRBV4-2, the J call TRBJ2-7; maybe TRBD1 (6 bases). The receptor was isolated from a man between 18 and 29 years old in good health and CMV-seropositive. The CDR3, as DNA: TGTGCCAGCAGCCAAGATAGACAGGACTACGAGCAGTACTTC. Translation gives CASSQDRQDYEQYF.